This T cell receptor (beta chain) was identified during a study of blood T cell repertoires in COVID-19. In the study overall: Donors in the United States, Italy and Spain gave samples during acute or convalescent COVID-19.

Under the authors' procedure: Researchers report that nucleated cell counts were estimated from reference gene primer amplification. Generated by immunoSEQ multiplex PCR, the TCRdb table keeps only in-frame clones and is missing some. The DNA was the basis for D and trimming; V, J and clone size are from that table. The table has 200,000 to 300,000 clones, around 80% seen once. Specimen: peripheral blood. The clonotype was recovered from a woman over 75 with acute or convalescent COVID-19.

The CDR3 spells CASSYVAGTGGETQYF. The CDR3 DNA follows: TGCGCCAGCAGCTACGTGGCTGGGACAGGGGGCGAGACCCAGTACTTC. The rearrangement links TRBV5-1 to TRBJ2-5, with TRBD1 identical over 12 bases. Germline V gene lookup returns CDR1 SGHRS and CDR2 YFSETQ. The ends lost 3 bases at V and 5 bases at J; junction bases unmatched: 8. This CDR3 region has 16 residues.